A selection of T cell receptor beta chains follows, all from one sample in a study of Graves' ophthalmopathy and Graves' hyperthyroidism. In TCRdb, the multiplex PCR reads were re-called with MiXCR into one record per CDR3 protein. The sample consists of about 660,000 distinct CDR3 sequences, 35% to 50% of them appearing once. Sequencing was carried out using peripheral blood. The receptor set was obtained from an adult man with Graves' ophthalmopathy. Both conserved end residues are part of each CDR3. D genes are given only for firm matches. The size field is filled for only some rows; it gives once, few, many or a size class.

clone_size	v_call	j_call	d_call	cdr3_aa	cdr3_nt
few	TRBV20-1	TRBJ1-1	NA	CSARETGLVGEAFF	TGCAGTGCTAGAGAAACAGGGTTGGTGGGTGAAGCTTTCTTT
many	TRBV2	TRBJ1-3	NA	CASSEARTWNSGNTIYF	TGTGCCAGCAGTGAAGCCCGGACATGGAACTCTGGAAACACCATATATTTT
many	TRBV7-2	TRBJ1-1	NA	CASRPDGLNTEAFF	TGTGCCAGCAGACCGGACGGCCTGAACACTGAAGCTTTCTTT
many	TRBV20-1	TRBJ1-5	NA	CSARGTRGNQPQHF	TGCAGTGCTAGAGGGACTCGAGGCAATCAGCCCCAGCATTTT
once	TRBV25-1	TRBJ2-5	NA	CASAGTAEQETQYF	TGTGCCAGCGCAGGGACGGCCGAACAAGAGACCCAGTACTTC
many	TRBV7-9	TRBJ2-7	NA	CASSLKGGQSYEQYF	TGTGCCAGCAGCTTGAAGGGGGGACAGTCCTACGAGCAGTACTTC
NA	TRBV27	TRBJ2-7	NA	CASWGQSYEQYF	TGTGCCAGCTGGGGACAAAGCTACGAGCAGTACTTC
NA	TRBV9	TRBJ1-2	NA	CASSVAPPHGTIFHGYTF	TGTGCCAGCAGCGTAGCCCCCCCCCACGGGACAATCTTTCATGGCTACACCTTC
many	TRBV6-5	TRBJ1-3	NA	CASSYSAGTSGNTIYF	TGTGCCAGCAGTTACTCAGCAGGGACCTCTGGAAACACCATATATTTT
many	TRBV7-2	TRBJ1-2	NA	CASSLAQGPDQNGYTF	TGTGCCAGCAGCTTAGCGCAAGGTCCGGACCAGAATGGCTACACCTTC
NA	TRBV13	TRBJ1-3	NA	CASSLAGDTIYF	TGTGCCAGCAGCCTAGCGGGAGACACCATATATTTT
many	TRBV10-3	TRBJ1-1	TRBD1	CAIRQQGIDTEAFF	TGTGCCATCAGGCAACAGGGGATCGACACTGAAGCTTTCTTT
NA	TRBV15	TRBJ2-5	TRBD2	CATSPGLALETQYF	TGTGCCACCAGCCCCGGACTAGCGTTAGAGACCCAGTACTTC
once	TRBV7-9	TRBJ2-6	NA	CASSSQGSGGANVLTF	TGTGCCAGCAGCTCGCAGGGTAGCGGTGGGGCCAACGTCCTGACTTTC
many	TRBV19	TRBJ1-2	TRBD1	CASSILGGQYGYIF	TGTGCCAGTAGTATTCTCGGGGGACAGTACGGCTACATCTTC
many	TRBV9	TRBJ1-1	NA	CASSAQGNTEAFF	TGTGCCAGCAGTGCACAGGGGAACACTGAAGCTTTCTTT
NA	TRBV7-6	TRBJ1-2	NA	CASSHGLWRDYNYGYTF	TGTGCCAGCAGCCACGGGCTCTGGAGAGATTATAACTATGGCTACACCTTC
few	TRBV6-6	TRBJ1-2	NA	CATLRSGGSYGYTF	TGTGCCACCCTTCGGAGCGGCGGGAGCTATGGCTACACCTTC
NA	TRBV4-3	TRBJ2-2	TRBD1	CASSQVGTARTGELFF	TGCGCCAGCAGCCAAGTCGGGACAGCGCGCACCGGGGAGCTGTTTTTT
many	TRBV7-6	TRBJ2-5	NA	CASSLSQKETQYF	TGTGCCAGCAGCTTGTCACAGAAAGAGACCCAGTACTTC
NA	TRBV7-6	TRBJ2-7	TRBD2	CASSGLAGWAHEQYF	TGTGCCAGCAGCGGGCTAGCGGGATGGGCCCACGAGCAGTACTTC
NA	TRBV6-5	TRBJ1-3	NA	CASSFGGADSGNTIYF	TGTGCCAGCAGTTTCGGGGGCGCCGACTCTGGAAACACCATATATTTT
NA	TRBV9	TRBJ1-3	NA	CASSLRQVPSSGNTIYF	TGTGCCAGCAGCCTTAGACAGGTCCCGAGCTCTGGAAACACCATATATTTT
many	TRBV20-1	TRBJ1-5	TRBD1	CSARNRGGNQPQHF	TGCAGTGCTAGAAACAGGGGAGGCAATCAGCCCCAGCATTTT
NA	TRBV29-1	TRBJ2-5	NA	CSVWGAGETQYF	TGCAGCGTTTGGGGGGCTGGGGAGACCCAGTACTTC
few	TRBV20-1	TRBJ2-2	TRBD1	CSAHAGTGGTGELFF	TGCAGTGCTCATGCCGGGACAGGGGGCACCGGGGAGCTGTTTTTT
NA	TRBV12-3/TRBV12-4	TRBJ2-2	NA	CASRGVAETGELFF	TGTGCCAGCAGGGGGGTGGCGGAGACCGGGGAGCTGTTTTTT
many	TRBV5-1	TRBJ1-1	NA	CASSLAEVGPTEAFF	TGCGCCAGCAGCTTGGCCGAAGTAGGGCCCACTGAAGCTTTCTTT